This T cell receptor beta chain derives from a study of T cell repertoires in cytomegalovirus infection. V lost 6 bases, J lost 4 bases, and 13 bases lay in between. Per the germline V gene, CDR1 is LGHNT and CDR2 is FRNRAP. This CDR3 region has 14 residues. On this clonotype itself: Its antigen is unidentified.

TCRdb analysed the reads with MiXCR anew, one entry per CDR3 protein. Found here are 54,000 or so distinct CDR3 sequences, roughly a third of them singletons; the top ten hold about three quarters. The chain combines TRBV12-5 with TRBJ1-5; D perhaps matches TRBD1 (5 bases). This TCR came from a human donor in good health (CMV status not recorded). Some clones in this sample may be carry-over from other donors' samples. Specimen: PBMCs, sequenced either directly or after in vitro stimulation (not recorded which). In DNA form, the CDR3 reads TGTGCTAGTGGCCGGGCGGGGGGGAATCAGCCCCAGCATTTT. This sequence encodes CASGRAGGNQPQHF.